The T cell receptor (beta chain) under discussion was sequenced for a study of immune heterogeneity within non-small cell lung tumors. The overall study: With respect to histology, the tumors encompassed a few squamous cell carcinomas, under 11 non-squamous carcinomas and 1 not otherwise specified.

This clonotype was recorded only once. Antigen unknown. A read error may account for a junction end that differs from germline. Findings of the study overall: Identical dominant CDR3 beta clonotypes recurred among a patient's tumor sites, alongside site-unique high-frequency clones. A moderate but significant correlation was found, linking local T-cell clonality with local tumor mutational burden (R 0.3 to 0.35). Largely, high-frequency T-cell receptor beta clonotypes differed from one individual patient to another.

This CDR3 region has 14 residues. CDR1 is SGHRS and CDR2 is YFSETQ in the germline V gene. At 550 to 600 ng per sample, bulk tumor genomic DNA provided the template. Several biopsies per primary tumor, spaced far apart, were taken during surgery. Patients underwent curative surgery for non-small cell lung cancer (untreated and newly diagnosed). The TCR beta CDR3 region was amplified by multiplex PCR employing 32 V and 13 J primers. MiXCR, run by TCRdb on the multiplex PCR reads, gives a single entry per CDR3 protein. Seen here are 20,000 to 25,000 distinct CDR3 sequences, approximately 30% observed once, and the top ten hold 4.4%.

The J gene is TRBJ2-7, the V gene TRBV5-1; no clear D gene. Sequenced input: lung tumor tissue. This TCR was sampled from a man aged 35 to 55 with non-small cell lung cancer. The CDR3, as DNA: TGCGCCAGCAGTCACGGATACGTCGGCTACGACCAGTACTTC. Translation: CASSHGYVGYDQYF.